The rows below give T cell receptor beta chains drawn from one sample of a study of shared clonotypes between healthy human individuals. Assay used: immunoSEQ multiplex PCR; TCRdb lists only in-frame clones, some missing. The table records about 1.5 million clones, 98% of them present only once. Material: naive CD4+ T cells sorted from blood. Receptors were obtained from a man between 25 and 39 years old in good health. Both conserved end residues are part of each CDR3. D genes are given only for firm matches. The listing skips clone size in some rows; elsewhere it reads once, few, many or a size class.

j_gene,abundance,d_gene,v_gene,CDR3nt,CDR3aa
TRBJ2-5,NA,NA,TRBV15,TGTGCCACCAGCAGTTCAAGAGAAGAGACCCAGTACTTC,CATSSSREETQYF
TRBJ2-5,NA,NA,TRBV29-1,TGCAGCGTTGTCGTCCACCAAGAGACCCAGTACTTC,CSVVVHQETQYF
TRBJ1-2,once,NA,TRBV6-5,TGTGCCAGCAGAACAGGGCATGGCTACACCTTC,CASRTGHGYTF
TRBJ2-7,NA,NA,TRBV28,TGTGCCAGCAGTGGTGCCGGGACACTGAGCTCCTACGAGCAGTACTTC,CASSGAGTLSSYEQYF
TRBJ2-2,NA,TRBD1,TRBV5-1,TGCGCCAGCAGCTTACAGGGGGCTACAGTAACCGGGGAGCTGTTTTTT,CASSLQGATVTGELFF
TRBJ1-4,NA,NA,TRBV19,TGTGCCAGTAGTATAGATTCCGGGTCTAATGAAAAACTGTTTTTT,CASSIDSGSNEKLFF
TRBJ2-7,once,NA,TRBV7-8,TGTGCCAGCAGCTTAACAGGGAGCTCCTACGAGCAGTACTTC,CASSLTGSSYEQYF
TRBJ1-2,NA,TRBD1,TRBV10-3,TGTGCCATCAGTGAACCAGGGGGCGTCCCAGATGGCTACACCTTC,CAISEPGGVPDGYTF
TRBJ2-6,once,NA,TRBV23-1,TGCGCCAGCCCTACGCGAAAAGGGGCCAACGTCCTGACTTTC,CASPTRKGANVLTF
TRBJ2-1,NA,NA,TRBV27,TGTGCCAGCAGACAACGGACTACGAGCTCCTACAATGAGCAGTTCTTC,CASRQRTTSSYNEQFF
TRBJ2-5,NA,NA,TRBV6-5,TGTGCCAGCAGTCGGGAGTTTGGTGAGACCCAGTACTTC,CASSREFGETQYF
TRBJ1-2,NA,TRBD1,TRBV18,TGTGCCAGCTCACCACTACGGGGACAGGCTGACTATGGCTACACCTTC,CASSPLRGQADYGYTF
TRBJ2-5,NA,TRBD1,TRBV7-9,TGTGCCAGCAGCTTAGGGGGACAGGGCTCAAACCAGTACTTC,CASSLGGQGSNQYF
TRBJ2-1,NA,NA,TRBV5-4,TGTGCCAGCAGCCCCCATTCCTCCTACAATGAGCAGTTCTTC,CASSPHSSYNEQFF
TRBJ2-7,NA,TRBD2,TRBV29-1,TGCAGCGTGTCCGGGACTAGCGGGAGGAGGAGCTCCTACGAGCAGTACTTC,CSVSGTSGRRSSYEQYF
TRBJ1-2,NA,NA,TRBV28,TGTGCCAGCAGCCTCGGGGTACAGGGCCTTAATCTCTTCTATGGCTACACCTTC,CASSLGVQGLNLFYGYTF
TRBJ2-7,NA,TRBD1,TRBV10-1,TGCGCCAGCAGTCCAGGACAGGGCCGGAGCGAGCAGTACTTC,CASSPGQGRSEQYF
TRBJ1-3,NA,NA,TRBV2,TGTGCCACCACTCCTTGGCCTGCCGCAGACACCATATATTTT,CATTPWPAADTIYF
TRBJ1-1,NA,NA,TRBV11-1,TGTGCCAGCAGCCAGACTCATCCGGGACCTCAGGGCTTGAACACTGAAGCTTTCTTT,CASSQTHPGPQGLNTEAFF
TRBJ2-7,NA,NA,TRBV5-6,TGTGCCAGCAGCTGGGATAGGTACGAGCAGTACTTC,CASSWDRYEQYF
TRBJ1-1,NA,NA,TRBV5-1,TGCGCCAGCAGTTCGAGAGGGAGCACTGAAGCTTTCTTT,CASSSRGSTEAFF
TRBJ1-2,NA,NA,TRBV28,TGTGCCAGCACCGACCCCTATGGCTACACCTTC,CASTDPYGYTF
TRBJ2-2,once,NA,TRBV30,TGTGCCTGGAATCCGGGACATAGCACCGGGGAGCTGTTTTTT,CAWNPGHSTGELFF
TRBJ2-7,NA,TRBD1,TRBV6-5,TGTGCCAGCAGTTACCCGACAGGGCTCACCTACGAGCAGTACTTC,CASSYPTGLTYEQYF
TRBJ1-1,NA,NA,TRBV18,TGTGCCAGCTCGCCAATGGATTGGGGGGGAATGAACACTGAAGCTTTCTTT,CASSPMDWGGMNTEAFF
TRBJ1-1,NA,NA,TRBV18,TGTGCCAGCTCCCCCCGGGCCGCAAACACTGAAGCTTTCTTT,CASSPRAANTEAFF
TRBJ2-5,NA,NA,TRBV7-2,TGTGCCAGCAGCCAAACTAGTTTTCAAGAGACCCAGTACTTC,CASSQTSFQETQYF
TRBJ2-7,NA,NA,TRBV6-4,TGTGCCAGCAGCCCGCCCCCCGCGGGCTACGAGCAGTACTTC,CASSPPPAGYEQYF
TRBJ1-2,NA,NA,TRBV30,TGTGCCTGGAGAGGGCAGTTTGGCTACACCTTC,CAWRGQFGYTF
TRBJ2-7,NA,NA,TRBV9,TGTGCCAGCAGCGTAGGTTCCCTAGGCTACGAGCAGTACTTC,CASSVGSLGYEQYF
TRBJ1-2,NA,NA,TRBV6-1,TGTGCCAGCAGTGAAGCGGAGGGCTATGGCTACACCTTC,CASSEAEGYGYTF
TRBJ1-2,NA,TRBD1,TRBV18,TGTGCCAGCTCACCACTGGGTTCTCTGACAGGGGTCTATGGCTACACCTTC,CASSPLGSLTGVYGYTF
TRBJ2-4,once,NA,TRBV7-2,TGTGCCAGCAGCCCCCGACCCGAGACCTATAGCATTCAGTACTTC,CASSPRPETYSIQYF
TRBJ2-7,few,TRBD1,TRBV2,TGTGCCAGCAGGACCGACAGGGACGAGCAGTACTTC,CASRTDRDEQYF
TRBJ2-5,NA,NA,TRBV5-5,TGTGCCAGCAGCTTGGAAGGATTTCGGGAGACCCAGTACTTC,CASSLEGFRETQYF
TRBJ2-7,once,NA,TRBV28,TGTGCCAGCAGTTCATCCTCCGCTACCAAGTACTACGAGCAGTACTTC,CASSSSSATKYYEQYF
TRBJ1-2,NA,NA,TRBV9,TGTGCCAGCAGCGTAGCGTACAGCAACTATGGCTACACCTTC,CASSVAYSNYGYTF
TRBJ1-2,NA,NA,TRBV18,TGTGCCAGCTCACAAAACGATGACGCCGGCTATGGCTACACCTTC,CASSQNDDAGYGYTF
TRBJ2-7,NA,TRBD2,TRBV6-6,TGTGCCAGCAGTTTTAGCGGGAGGCCCCCAGGAGAGCAGTACTTC,CASSFSGRPPGEQYF
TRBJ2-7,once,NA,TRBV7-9,TGTGCCAGCAGCTTAGAAATGTACGAGCAGTACTTC,CASSLEMYEQYF
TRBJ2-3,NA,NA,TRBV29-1,TGCAGCGTTGAGGTGGACAGATACACAGATACGCAGTATTTT,CSVEVDRYTDTQYF
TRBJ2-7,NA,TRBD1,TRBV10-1,TGCGCCAGCAGAGCAGGGGGTACCTACGAGCAGTACTTC,CASRAGGTYEQYF
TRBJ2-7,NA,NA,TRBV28,TGTGCCAGCAGTTTGCGGACTCTCTCCTACGAGCAGTACTTC,CASSLRTLSYEQYF
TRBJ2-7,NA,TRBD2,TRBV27,TGTGCCAGCACTCAAGGAGCACCCCATAGCGGGACGTCATACTACGAGCAGTACTTC,CASTQGAPHSGTSYYEQYF
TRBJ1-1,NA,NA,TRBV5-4,TGTGCCAGCAGCTTACCGGGATTTGGAGCTTTCTTT,CASSLPGFGAFF
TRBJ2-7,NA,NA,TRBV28,TGTGCCAGCAGTGAGACTACCCCGAGGGGAGAGCAGTACTTC,CASSETTPRGEQYF
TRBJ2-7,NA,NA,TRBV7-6,TGTGCCAGCAGCTGGCGGGCAGGAGCCTACGAGCAGTACTTC,CASSWRAGAYEQYF
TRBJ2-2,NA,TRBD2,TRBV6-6,TGTGCCAGCAGTCTAGCTAGCGGGTACACCGGGGAGCTGTTTTTT,CASSLASGYTGELFF
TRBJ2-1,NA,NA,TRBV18,TGTGCCAGCTCACCATCAGGGGTGCGCTCCTACAATGAGCAGTTCTTC,CASSPSGVRSYNEQFF
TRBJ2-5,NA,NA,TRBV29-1,TGCAGCGTTCGGGACAGTTGGAGGGGGGAGACCCAGTACTTC,CSVRDSWRGETQYF
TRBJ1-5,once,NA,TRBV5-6,TGTGCCAGCACCTCGCAGGGTTCCTTGCAGCCCCAGCATTTT,CASTSQGSLQPQHF
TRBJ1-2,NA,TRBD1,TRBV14,TGTGCCAGCAGCCGAGGACAGGGGGTTTCTTTCTATGGCTACACCTTC,CASSRGQGVSFYGYTF
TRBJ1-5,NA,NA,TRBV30,TGTGCCTGGAACTCGGGAGGGAATCAGCCCCAGCATTTT,CAWNSGGNQPQHF
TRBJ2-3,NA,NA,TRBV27,TGTGCCAGCAGGAGGAGCACAGATACGCAGTATTTT,CASRRSTDTQYF